A selection of T cell receptor beta chains follows, all from one sample in a study of memory CD8 T cells in hepatitis C reinfection. TCRdb's table, derived via immunoSEQ multiplex PCR, lists solely in-frame clones and lacks some. The sample has under 50,000 clones, around 89% seen once. The sequenced sample consisted of naive CD8+ T cells sorted from blood. The receptors come from a man aged 18 to 35 with hepatitis C virus infection. Each CDR3 is given with its conserved first and last residue. Each record gives: J gene, D gene, V gene, clone size, CDR3 DNA, CDR3 protein. A D gene is named only where the DNA matches it firmly. Where a row states a size, it is once, few, many or the class of an expanded clone; other rows omit it.

J: TRBJ1-5
D: .
V: TRBV5-6
size: .
DNA: TGTGCCAGCAGCAACACAGGGTATAGCAATCAGCCCCAGCATTTT
CDR3: CASSNTGYSNQPQHF

J: TRBJ1-6
D: .
V: TRBV7-2
size: once
DNA: TGTGCCAGCAGCTTAGTACGCAGGATCTTTGATTCACCCCTCCACTTT
CDR3: CASSLVRRIFDSPLHF

J: TRBJ2-5
D: .
V: TRBV7-9
size: .
DNA: TGTGCCAGCAGCTTAGCGCGTGGGGCAGGGCCCGAGACCCAGTACTTC
CDR3: CASSLARGAGPETQYF

J: TRBJ1-2
D: .
V: TRBV5-4
size: .
DNA: TGTGCCAGCAGCTTGCCAGCTAACTATGGCTACACCTTC
CDR3: CASSLPANYGYTF

J: TRBJ2-2
D: TRBD2
V: TRBV5-3
size: .
DNA: TGTGCCAGAAGCTTAGACCTACTAGCGGCGAACACCGGGGAGCTGTTTTTT
CDR3: CARSLDLLAANTGELFF

J: TRBJ2-1
D: TRBD2
V: TRBV5-1
size: .
DNA: TGCGCCAGCAGTTACGGACTAGCGGGAGAGTACAATGAGCAGTTCTTC
CDR3: CASSYGLAGEYNEQFF

J: TRBJ2-7
D: TRBD2
V: TRBV11-2
size: .
DNA: TGTGCCAGCAGCGGCGGGACTAGCGGGACCTACGAGCAGTACTTC
CDR3: CASSGGTSGTYEQYF

J: TRBJ2-5
D: TRBD2
V: TRBV6-6
size: .
DNA: TGTGCCAGCAGTTTTGTCGGGGGGGCTGGGGAGACCCAGTACTTC
CDR3: CASSFVGGAGETQYF

J: TRBJ2-1
D: .
V: TRBV28
size: .
DNA: TGTGCCAGCAGTCTTGACAGACCCTCCTACAATGAGCAGTTCTTC
CDR3: CASSLDRPSYNEQFF

J: TRBJ1-5
D: .
V: TRBV10-2
size: few
DNA: TGCGCCAGCGCAGATTACAATCAGCCCCAGCATTTT
CDR3: CASADYNQPQHF

J: TRBJ2-6
D: .
V: TRBV5-4
size: .
DNA: TGTGCCAGCAGCTTAGGAGCCTCTGGGGCCAACGTCCTGACTTTC
CDR3: CASSLGASGANVLTF

J: TRBJ2-5
D: TRBD2
V: TRBV4-1
size: .
DNA: TGCGCCAGCAGCCAAGAATGGCGGGGGGGCCGGGAGACCCAGTACTTC
CDR3: CASSQEWRGGRETQYF

J: TRBJ2-3
D: .
V: TRBV29-1
size: .
DNA: TGCAGCGTTGAAGATACAGCGGTCATTCCCACAGATACGCAGTATTTT
CDR3: CSVEDTAVIPTDTQYF

J: TRBJ2-5
D: TRBD2
V: TRBV9
size: .
DNA: TGTGCCAGCAGCGTAGCGGGGGGGAAGGAGACCCAGTACTTC
CDR3: CASSVAGGKETQYF

J: TRBJ2-6
D: .
V: TRBV27
size: .
DNA: TGTGCCAGCAGTTTTTGGGGAGATGGGGCCAACGTCCTGACTTTC
CDR3: CASSFWGDGANVLTF

J: TRBJ1-1
D: .
V: TRBV5-8
size: .
DNA: TGTGCCAGCAGCTTGGCAGGGGAACTGAACACTGAAGCTTTCTTT
CDR3: CASSLAGELNTEAFF

J: TRBJ2-5
D: TRBD2
V: TRBV18
size: .
DNA: TGTGCCAGCTCACCGGATTACTTGCGGCTTATTTATAGACTAGCGGATTACCAAGAGACCCAGTACTTC
CDR3: CASSPDYLRLIYRLADYQETQYF

J: TRBJ2-7
D: .
V: TRBV5-4
size: .
DNA: TGTGCCAGCAGCTTCGGTTCCGGGATGCTTTCCTACGAGCAGTACTTC
CDR3: CASSFGSGMLSYEQYF

J: TRBJ2-7
D: .
V: TRBV11-2
size: .
DNA: TGTGCCAGCAGCGCCCCTCGGTCTGGGGCCCAGGTGCGGACGTACGAGCAGTACTTC
CDR3: CASSAPRSGAQVRTYEQYF

J: TRBJ2-1
D: .
V: TRBV5-1
size: .
DNA: TGCGCCAGCAGCTTTGAGGATAGTAGCTGGTTCTACAATGAGCAGTTCTTC
CDR3: CASSFEDSSWFYNEQFF

J: TRBJ2-4
D: .
V: TRBV19
size: .
DNA: TGTGCCAGTAGTATAAGGTACGGACTAGCCAAAAACATTCAGTACTTC
CDR3: CASSIRYGLAKNIQYF

J: TRBJ2-7
D: .
V: TRBV27
size: .
DNA: TGTGCCAGCAGTTTAAGGGGCTCTGGAGGGTACGAGCAGTACTTC
CDR3: CASSLRGSGGYEQYF

J: TRBJ2-3
D: TRBD2
V: TRBV7-9
size: .
DNA: TGTGCCAGCAGCTTAGATTCGGTGGGGGGGATCACAGATACGCAGTATTTT
CDR3: CASSLDSVGGITDTQYF

J: TRBJ2-7
D: TRBD2
V: TRBV5-1
size: .
DNA: TGCGCCAGCAGCTTGTCTAGCGGGAGGCCGTACGAGCAGTACTTC
CDR3: CASSLSSGRPYEQYF

J: TRBJ2-5
D: TRBD2
V: TRBV10-3
size: .
DNA: TGTGCCATCAGTGAGTCTCTAGCGGGGGGGCCAGAGACCCAGTACTTC
CDR3: CAISESLAGGPETQYF

J: TRBJ2-1
D: .
V: TRBV6-1
size: .
DNA: TGTGCCAGCAGTTCTCGGGTCCTCTACAATGAGCAGTTCTTC
CDR3: CASSSRVLYNEQFF

J: TRBJ2-3
D: TRBD2
V: TRBV9
size: once
DNA: TGTGCCAGCAGCGTCACCTTAGAACTAGCGGGATTGACAGATACGCAGTATTTT
CDR3: CASSVTLELAGLTDTQYF

J: TRBJ2-5
D: .
V: TRBV27
size: .
DNA: TGTGCCAGCACCTCCCTAGCGCAAGAGACCCAGTACTTC
CDR3: CASTSLAQETQYF

J: TRBJ2-3
D: TRBD1
V: TRBV14
size: .
DNA: TGTGCCAGCAGGCGAGACCGGGACAGAGAATACGCAGATACGCAGTATTTT
CDR3: CASRRDRDREYADTQYF

J: TRBJ2-2
D: TRBD1
V: TRBV6-5
size: .
DNA: TGTGCCAGCAGTTACTCGAACAGGGGAACGACCGGGGAGCTGTTTTTT
CDR3: CASSYSNRGTTGELFF